Listed here are 11 T cell receptor beta chains from one sample, sequenced in a study of blood T cell repertoires in COVID-19. The assay was immunoSEQ multiplex PCR, and TCRdb's table has in-frame clones only and misses some. The data contain approximately 350,000 clones, around 91% of them singletons. The material sequenced was peripheral blood. The source of these receptors is a woman under 30 who had recovered from COVID-19.

This sequence joins TRBV18 and TRBJ2-2, with TRBD2 as a possible D gene (6 bases). V was cut by 2 bases and J by 7 bases, with 17 bases left in between. The CDR3 length is 16 residues. The V gene's germline CDR1 is KGHSH and CDR2 LQKENI. For the CDR3, the DNA is TGTGCCAGCTCACCAGTCTCCCCTAGCGTGAACGGGGAGCTGTTTTTT. Translating gives CASSPVSPSVNGELFF.

The table lists this clone with a count of one. This chain joins TRBV6-5 and TRBJ2-5; D unresolved. The V gene's germline CDR1 is MNHEY and CDR2 SVGAGI. Trimming stripped 5 bases from V and 1 base from J, with 2 bases between. The CDR3 loop spans 11 amino acids. The CDR3 DNA sequence: TGTGCCAGCAGTCGCCAAGAGACCCAGTACTTC. Protein product: CASSRQETQYF.

The genes are TRBV5-6 and TRBJ1-4; 8 bases line up with TRBD1. This CDR3 has 14 residues. The V and J ends lost 0 bases and 5 bases, in that order; junction bases with no gene match: 0. Germline CDR1 reads SGHDT; CDR2 reads YYEEEE. The CDR3 nucleotides read TGTGCCAGCAGCTTGGCAGGGGGCAATGAAAAACTGTTTTTT. Amino acid sequence: CASSLAGGNEKLFF.

The V and J genes are TRBV5-6 and TRBJ2-1; D perhaps matches TRBD2 (5 bases). The germline gives CDR1 SGHDT, CDR2 YYEEEE. CDR3 length equals 18 residues. Trimming removed 3 bases from V and 0 bases from J, with 19 bases in between. The DNA for the CDR3 is TGTGCCAGCAGCTCCCTTGGTCTAGCCCGGAGCTCCTACAATGAGCAGTTCTTC. It encodes CASSSLGLARSSYNEQFF.

The chain has TRBV7-2 and TRBJ2-5, with 12 bases aligning to TRBD2. Per germline, CDR1 SGHTA and CDR2 FQGNSA. This CDR3 region has 16 residues. The V gene end was trimmed by 4 bases and the J gene end by 3 bases; junction bases not matched to a gene: 6. In DNA form, the CDR3 reads TGTGCCAGCAGCTACCAGGGACTAGCGGGTGAAGAGACCCAGTACTTC. Protein sequence: CASSYQGLAGEETQYF.

J is TRBJ1-1 and V is TRBV6-5, with 7 bases aligning to TRBD1. Germline loops: CDR1 MNHEY, CDR2 SVGAGI. The J segment lost 4 bases and the V segment lost 8 bases, leaving 10 bases of the junction unmatched. The CDR3 spans 14 residues. CDR3 loop: CASSSIRGSTEAFF. The CDR3 DNA reads TGTGCCAGCTCCTCGATCAGGGGGAGCACTGAAGCTTTCTTT.

This chain connects TRBV6-2 or TRBV6-3 to TRBJ2-3; 8 nucleotides agree with TRBD2. The CDR3 is made up of 17 amino acids. V shed 3 bases and J 4 bases; nucleotides not matched to a gene: 12. Germline loops: CDR1 MNHEY, CDR2 SVGEGT. CDR3: CASSYSPGLDFADTQYF. CDR3 coding DNA: TGTGCCAGCAGTTATTCCCCGGGACTAGATTTTGCAGATACGCAGTATTTT.

This clone has only one observation. CDR3 in DNA: TGCAGCGTTGTAGGGAGGGTAGGCGAGCAGTACGTC. It specifies CSVVGRVGEQYV. The chain uses TRBV29-1 and TRBJ2-7, with 7 bases that match TRBD2. This CDR3 has 12 amino acids. V shed 4 bases and J 6 bases; nucleotides not matched to a gene: 6. Germline V gene data show CDR1 as SQVTM and CDR2 as ANQGSEA.

The V gene is TRBV25-1, the J gene TRBJ1-5; 10 positions agree with TRBD1. Germline V CDR1 and CDR2: MGHDK, SYGVNS. The ends lost 2 bases at V and 7 bases at J; junction bases unmatched: 5. The CDR3 is 15 amino acids. The CDR3 DNA reads TGTGCCAGCAGTGAACCGGGACAGGGGAGCCAGCCCCAGCATTTT. The encoded protein is CASSEPGQGSQPQHF.

This clone was found a few times. The V call is TRBV21-1, the J call TRBJ2-7; the table assigns TRBD2, which was not confirmed against the DNA. TRBV21-1 is designated a pseudogene. The CDR3 length is 13 residues. CDR3 region: CASSKCGIYEQYV. The DNA for the CDR3 is TGTGCCAGCAGCAAGTGCGGCATTTACGAGCAGTACGTC.

The chain joins TRBV18 to TRBJ1-1, with 10 bases aligning to TRBD1. The CDR3 length is 19 residues. V was pared by 4 bases and J by 1 base, with 15 bases of the junction left unmatched. From germline, CDR1 is KGHSH and CDR2 LQKENI. CDR3 in DNA: TGTGCCAGCTCACACTCTCAGGGTCCGGGACAGGGGAAGAACACTGAAGCTTTCTTT. Protein sequence: CASSHSQGPGQGKNTEAFF.